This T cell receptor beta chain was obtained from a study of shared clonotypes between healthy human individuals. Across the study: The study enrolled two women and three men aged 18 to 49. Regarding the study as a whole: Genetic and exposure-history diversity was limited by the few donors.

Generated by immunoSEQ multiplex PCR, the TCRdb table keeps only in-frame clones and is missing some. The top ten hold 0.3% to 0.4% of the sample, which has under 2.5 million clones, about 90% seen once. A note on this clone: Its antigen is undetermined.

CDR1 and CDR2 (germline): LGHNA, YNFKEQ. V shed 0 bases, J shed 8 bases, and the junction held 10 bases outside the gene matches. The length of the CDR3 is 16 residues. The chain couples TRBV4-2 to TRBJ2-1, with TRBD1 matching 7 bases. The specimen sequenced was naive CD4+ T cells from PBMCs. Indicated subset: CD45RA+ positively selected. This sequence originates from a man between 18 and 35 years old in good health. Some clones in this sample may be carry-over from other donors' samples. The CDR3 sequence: CASSQERQGPLYEQFF. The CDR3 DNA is TGTGCCAGCAGCCAAGAAAGACAGGGTCCCCTGTATGAGCAGTTCTTC.